Listed below are T cell receptor beta chains from one sample, sequenced in a study of neurological immune-mediated disorders. TCRdb passed the 5' RACE reads through MiXCR, listing each CDR3 protein once. Of some 66,000 distinct CDR3 sequences detected, 3.4% appear once; the ten largest clones hold around 3.8%. Sequenced material: PBMCs. The source is a man aged 35 to 55 with multiple sclerosis. Each CDR3 is given with its conserved first and last residue. Fields, in order: J gene, V gene, clone size, D gene, CDR3 protein, CDR3 DNA. The D gene is left open where the match is weak. Rows give clone size only sometimes, using once, few, many, or a class for an expanded clone.

TRBJ2-6 TRBV7-2 many TRBD1 CASSSGQGHFYHSGANVLTF TGTGCCAGCAGCTCAGGACAGGGCCACTTTTATCACTCTGGGGCCAACGTCCTGACTTTC
TRBJ1-2 TRBV3-1 many NA CASSHRAGDGYTF TGTGCCAGCAGTCACAGGGCCGGAGATGGCTACACCTTC
TRBJ2-1 TRBV20-1 many TRBD2 CSAADPGLAGFGQFF TGCAGTGCTGCCGACCCGGGACTAGCGGGATTCGGGCAGTTCTTC
TRBJ1-5 TRBV5-6 many NA CASSLRGVVSNQPQHF TGTGCCAGCAGCCTTCGGGGGGTAGTAAGCAATCAGCCCCAGCATTTT
TRBJ2-3 TRBV24-1 many TRBD2 CATSTGLAGGPDTQYF TGTGCCACCTCCACGGGACTAGCGGGAGGGCCAGATACGCAGTATTTT
TRBJ2-2 TRBV5-5 many NA CASRLGRPNTGELFF TGTGCCAGCAGGTTAGGACGACCGAACACCGGGGAGCTGTTTTTT
TRBJ1-1 TRBV6-2/TRBV6-3 many NA CASSYRLDTEAFF TGTGCCAGCAGTTACCGTTTAGACACTGAAGCTTTCTTT
TRBJ2-1 TRBV7-6 NA NA CASSLRIPGSHNEQFF TGTGCCAGCAGCTTAAGGATCCCCGGGTCCCACAATGAGCAGTTCTTC
TRBJ2-2 TRBV12-3/TRBV12-4 many TRBD2 CASSLGAGENTGELFF TGTGCCAGCAGTTTAGGGGCGGGAGAGAACACCGGGGAGCTGTTTTTT
TRBJ2-3 TRBV5-1 many TRBD2 CASSGTKPTDTQYF TGCGCCAGCAGTGGGACTAAACCCACAGATACGCAGTATTTT
TRBJ2-7 TRBV7-6 many NA CASSFVRERGYEQYF TGTGCCAGCAGCTTCGTGCGGGAGAGGGGGTACGAGCAGTACTTC
TRBJ1-5 TRBV5-1 few NA CASSTGQINNQPQHF TGCGCCAGCAGCACCGGACAGATTAATAATCAGCCCCAGCATTTT
TRBJ1-1 TRBV7-9 many NA CASSPRTVNTEAFF TGTGCCAGCAGCCCACGGACGGTGAACACTGAAGCTTTCTTT
TRBJ2-3 TRBV29-1 many TRBD1 CSASRTGVRTDTQYF TGCAGCGCCTCACGGACAGGGGTAAGGACAGATACGCAGTATTTT
TRBJ1-2 TRBV20-1 many NA CSAASSGHNYGYTF TGCAGTGCTGCAAGTAGTGGTCATAACTATGGCTACACCTTC
TRBJ2-1 TRBV5-6 many NA CASSLNTEQFF TGTGCCAGCAGCTTGAACACCGAGCAGTTCTTC
TRBJ2-3 TRBV7-6 NA TRBD2 CAGPTGGRATDTQYF TGTGCCGGTCCGACGGGCGGGAGGGCCACAGATACGCAGTATTTT
TRBJ1-4 TRBV20-1 few TRBD1 CSANRRGHDEKLFF TGCAGTGCTAATCGGAGGGGGCACGATGAAAAACTGTTTTTT
TRBJ2-6 TRBV12-3/TRBV12-4 many NA CASSLAFGFGTGANVLTF TGTGCCAGCAGTTTAGCTTTTGGTTTCGGAACTGGGGCCAACGTCCTGACTTTC
TRBJ1-4 TRBV20-1 many NA CSLRPYLGEKLFF TGCAGTCTCAGACCCTACCTGGGTGAAAAACTGTTTTTT
TRBJ2-7 TRBV18 few NA CASSPRPDRSYEQYF TGTGCCAGCTCGCCTAGGCCGGACAGATCCTACGAGCAGTACTTC
TRBJ2-2 TRBV4-2 many NA CATRSDIKNTGELFF TGTGCCACCAGATCAGACATCAAGAACACCGGGGAGCTGTTTTTT
TRBJ2-1 TRBV20-1 many NA CSARPLKDNEQFF TGCAGTGCTCGCCCTCTTAAGGACAATGAGCAGTTCTTC
TRBJ2-7 TRBV5-1 many TRBD1 CASSLGSDRGTYEQYF TGCGCCAGCAGCTTGGGTTCCGACAGGGGCACCTACGAGCAGTACTTC
TRBJ1-6 TRBV3-1 many NA CASSQEGLYSPLHF TGTGCCAGCAGCCAAGAGGGACTCTATTCACCCCTCCACTTT
TRBJ2-5 TRBV5-1 many NA CASSLGGARETQYF TGCGCCAGCAGCTTGGGGGGGGCCCGGGAGACCCAGTACTTC
TRBJ2-1 TRBV10-1 few TRBD2 CASSESISGGNTGNEQFF TGCGCCAGCAGTGAGTCTATAAGCGGGGGGAATACGGGCAATGAGCAGTTCTTC
TRBJ2-3 TRBV11-3 many NA CASSRGRTDTQYF TGTGCCAGCAGCCGGGGGCGCACAGATACGCAGTATTTT
TRBJ2-1 TRBV7-9 many NA CASSLNSYNEQFF TGTGCCAGCAGTTTAAACTCCTACAATGAGCAGTTCTTC
TRBJ1-1 TRBV5-1 many NA CASSLRVGGTGTEAFF TGCGCCAGCAGCTTACGGGTGGGGGGTACGGGCACTGAAGCTTTCTTT
TRBJ1-3 TRBV21-1 many NA CASSKAASHSGNTIYF TGTGCCAGCAGCAAAGCGGCATCTCACTCTGGAAACACCATATATTTT
TRBJ2-1 TRBV6-5 many NA CASKTDGPSSYNEQFF TGTGCCAGCAAAACGGACGGCCCCTCTTCCTACAATGAGCAGTTCTTC
TRBJ2-3 TRBV12-3/TRBV12-4 many NA CASSLAGHKYF TGTGCCAGCAGTTTGGCCGGGCACAAGTATTTT
TRBJ2-6 TRBV5-1 many NA CASSKRGHSASGANVLTF TGCGCCAGCAGCAAAAGGGGCCATTCTGCCTCTGGGGCCAACGTCCTGACTTTC
TRBJ2-1 TRBV3-1 many NA CASSQFSRINEQFF TGTGCCAGCAGCCAATTTTCGAGGATCAATGAGCAGTTCTTC
TRBJ2-7 TRBV20-1 many NA CSSNRGGYEQYF TGCAGTTCGAACAGGGGGGGCTACGAGCAGTACTTC
TRBJ1-2 TRBV10-3 many NA CAILEGQGSGYTF TGTGCCATCCTTGAGGGGCAGGGATCTGGCTACACCTTC
TRBJ2-1 TRBV20-1 many TRBD2 CSAGSVLAANEQFF TGCAGTGCGGGTAGTGTACTAGCGGCCAATGAGCAGTTCTTC
TRBJ1-5 TRBV20-1 many TRBD1 CSARDRRTGFGQPQHF TGCAGTGCTAGAGATAGGAGGACAGGGTTCGGTCAGCCCCAGCATTTT
TRBJ2-7 TRBV5-1 many TRBD1 CASSRDRAYYEQYF TGCGCCAGCAGCCGCGACAGGGCCTACTACGAGCAGTACTTC
TRBJ1-1 TRBV10-3 many NA CAISDIIRAVDTEAFF TGTGCCATCAGCGATATCATCAGGGCTGTCGACACTGAAGCTTTCTTT
TRBJ1-1 TRBV12-3/TRBV12-4 many NA CASSPLSIMNTEAFF TGTGCCAGCAGTCCCCTCTCGATAATGAACACTGAAGCTTTCTTT
TRBJ2-3 TRBV5-1 many TRBD2 CASSPTGTAGAGTDTQYF TGCGCCAGCAGCCCTACCGGTACAGCGGGAGCCGGCACAGATACGCAGTATTTT
TRBJ2-7 TRBV20-1 many TRBD1 CSASPTGGRYEQYF TGCAGTGCTAGCCCGACAGGGGGGAGATACGAGCAGTACTTC
TRBJ2-1 TRBV11-2 many TRBD2 CASSLGIAGGRNEQFF TGTGCCAGCAGCTTAGGGATAGCGGGGGGGCGGAATGAGCAGTTCTTC
TRBJ1-5 TRBV7-2 few NA CASSPPSGQPQHF TGTGCCAGCAGCCCCCCCAGTGGGCAGCCCCAGCATTTT
TRBJ2-6 TRBV7-3 many NA CASSLSSGSGANVLTF TGTGCCAGCAGCTTATCCTCGGGCTCTGGGGCCAACGTCCTGACTTTC
TRBJ2-3 TRBV6-5 many NA CASSYGETYPSTDTQYF TGTGCCAGCAGTTACGGGGAGACTTATCCTAGCACAGATACGCAGTATTTT
TRBJ2-2 TRBV28 many TRBD1 CASNGGTGVNTGELFF TGTGCCAGCAACGGCGGGACAGGGGTGAACACCGGGGAGCTGTTTTTT
TRBJ2-7 TRBV5-1 many NA CASSPWEADEQYF TGCGCCAGCAGCCCCTGGGAAGCGGACGAGCAGTACTTC
TRBJ2-4 TRBV11-2 many NA CASSLGQGTNIQYF TGTGCCAGCAGCTTAGGGCAGGGCACAAACATTCAGTACTTC
TRBJ2-2 TRBV5-1 many NA CASSLVAGGTGELFF TGCGCCAGCAGCTTGGTGGCGGGTGGCACCGGGGAGCTGTTTTTT
TRBJ1-1 TRBV5-8 many NA CASSLLVEAFF TGTGCCAGCAGCTTGTTAGTTGAAGCTTTCTTT
TRBJ2-5 TRBV5-1 NA NA CASSLELGLGETQYF TGCGCCAGCAGCTTGGAACTAGGGCTGGGGGAGACCCAGTACTTC
TRBJ1-5 TRBV18 many NA CASSPGPHQPQHF TGTGCCAGCTCACCGGGCCCCCATCAGCCCCAGCATTTT
TRBJ1-1 TRBV3-1 NA NA CDSSNGYGGAFF TGTGACAGCAGCAATGGATACGGGGGGGCTTTCTTT